These T cell receptor beta chains were read from a single sample in a study of control samples from healthy donors and cancer patients. Sequencing used immunoSEQ multiplex PCR; TCRdb keeps in-frame clones, though not all of them. This sample has about 120,000 clones, with 85% to 95% found just once. The sequenced sample consisted of blood. These receptors were obtained from a young man in good health. Both conserved end residues are part of each CDR3. A D gene is named only where the DNA matches it firmly. Size tells how often a clone was seen (once, few, many) or the class of an expanded clone, and some rows leave it out.

DNA: TGTGCCAGCAGGGGCGTGAGGGGGAACACTGAAGCTTTCTTT; CDR3: CASRGVRGNTEAFF; V: TRBV27; size: -; J: TRBJ1-1; D: -
DNA: TGTGCCAGCAGCTTATCGGAGGGCGCACGCAACGAGCAGTACTTC; CDR3: CASSLSEGARNEQYF; V: TRBV7-9; size: -; J: TRBJ2-7; D: -
DNA: TGTGCCAGCAGCCACCCAGGTGGGTTACAAGAGACCCAGTACTTC; CDR3: CASSHPGGLQETQYF; V: TRBV28; size: -; J: TRBJ2-5; D: -
DNA: TGTGCCAGCAGTTCTCCTAGCGGGGCCTTCCCCCATGAGCAGTTCTTC; CDR3: CASSSPSGAFPHEQFF; V: TRBV2; size: -; J: TRBJ2-1; D: TRBD2
DNA: TGTGCCAGCAGTTCTACAGGGGTATTTGAAAAACTGTTTTTT; CDR3: CASSSTGVFEKLFF; V: TRBV6-5; size: -; J: TRBJ1-4; D: TRBD1
DNA: TGTGCCAGCAGCCTTAGACAGGGAGCTAGCAATCAGCCCCAGCATTTT; CDR3: CASSLRQGASNQPQHF; V: TRBV4-2; size: -; J: TRBJ1-5; D: TRBD1
DNA: TGTGCCAGCAGCCCTCTTGCAACTAATGAAAAACTGTTTTTT; CDR3: CASSPLATNEKLFF; V: TRBV2; size: -; J: TRBJ1-4; D: -
DNA: TGTGCCAGCAGCCCAACAGGGACCCCGAATGGAAACACCATATATTTT; CDR3: CASSPTGTPNGNTIYF; V: TRBV11-1; size: few; J: TRBJ1-3; D: -
DNA: TGTGCCAGCAGCCGAGCAGCGGACGGAAATGAAAAACTGTTTTTT; CDR3: CASSRAADGNEKLFF; V: TRBV3-1/TRBV3-2; size: -; J: TRBJ1-4; D: -
DNA: TGCGCCAGCAATCTACTAGCGGGGGGGCCCGCCTACAATGAGCAGTTCTTC; CDR3: CASNLLAGGPAYNEQFF; V: TRBV5-1; size: -; J: TRBJ2-1; D: TRBD2
DNA: TGTGCCAGCAGCTTCCGGGGGGCCACTGAAGCTTTCTTT; CDR3: CASSFRGATEAFF; V: TRBV7-2; size: -; J: TRBJ1-1; D: -
DNA: TGTGCCAGCAGCCAAGTTCCGGGACTACCTGGGGAGCTGTTTTTT; CDR3: CASSQVPGLPGELFF; V: TRBV4-2; size: -; J: TRBJ2-2; D: TRBD2
DNA: TGTGCCAGCAGCCGGCGGGGCCTATTTGAGAGTGAGACCCAGTACTTC; CDR3: CASSRRGLFESETQYF; V: TRBV11-2; size: -; J: TRBJ2-5; D: -
DNA: TGTGCCAGCAGTTTACCAGGGACGCACGAGCAGTACTTC; CDR3: CASSLPGTHEQYF; V: TRBV28; size: -; J: TRBJ2-7; D: -
DNA: TGTGCCAGCATGATTTCCGTTGAGCAGTTCTTC; CDR3: CASMISVEQFF; V: TRBV2; size: -; J: TRBJ2-1; D: -
DNA: TGCGCCAGCTCTAACGACAGGGAGGACCATGGCTACACCTTC; CDR3: CASSNDREDHGYTF; V: TRBV5-1; size: -; J: TRBJ1-2; D: TRBD1
DNA: TGTGCCAGCAGCCAAGGACCAGGGGGCGCGGGCGGCTACACCTTC; CDR3: CASSQGPGGAGGYTF; V: TRBV3-1/TRBV3-2; size: -; J: TRBJ1-2; D: TRBD1
DNA: TGTGCCAGTAGACTCCGGGCATGGGGACAGGGCGAGAACACTGAAGCTTTCTTT; CDR3: CASRLRAWGQGENTEAFF; V: TRBV19; size: -; J: TRBJ1-1; D: TRBD1
DNA: TGTGCCTGGACCCGGGACTTTGGAAACACCATATATTTT; CDR3: CAWTRDFGNTIYF; V: TRBV30; size: -; J: TRBJ1-3; D: -
DNA: TGTGCCAGCAGCTTTGGACTCTTCTCCTGCAATGAGCAGTTCTTC; CDR3: CASSFGLFSCNEQFF; V: TRBV5-8; size: -; J: TRBJ2-1; D: -
DNA: TGTGCCAGCAGCTCGGGACGGACCCTGAACACTGAAGCTTTCTTT; CDR3: CASSSGRTLNTEAFF; V: TRBV7-2; size: -; J: TRBJ1-1; D: -
DNA: TGCGCCAGCAGCTTGAGAGGGGTTAGCACAGATACGCAGTATTTT; CDR3: CASSLRGVSTDTQYF; V: TRBV5-1; size: -; J: TRBJ2-3; D: -
DNA: TGTGCCAGCAGCGAAATGGGGAGTTGGGCTTTCTTT; CDR3: CASSEMGSWAFF; V: TRBV7-9; size: -; J: TRBJ1-1; D: -
DNA: TGCGCCAGCAGTTTGGGTCCCTTGAACACTGAAGCTTTCTTT; CDR3: CASSLGPLNTEAFF; V: TRBV5-1; size: -; J: TRBJ1-1; D: -
DNA: TGTGCCACTCCTTGCGGGCAGGGAGATTTGGTTGCCTTAAATCAGCCCCAGCATTTT; CDR3: CATPCGQGDLVALNQPQHF; V: TRBV2; size: -; J: TRBJ1-5; D: -
DNA: TGTGCCAGTAATCCTAGGGCGGGTCTATATCAGCCCCAGCATTTT; CDR3: CASNPRAGLYQPQHF; V: TRBV19; size: -; J: TRBJ1-5; D: -